These T cell receptor beta chains were read from a single sample in a study of beta chain features in type 1 diabetes. Assay used: immunoSEQ multiplex PCR; TCRdb lists only in-frame clones, some missing. There are about 930,000 clones in the sample; under 20% occur only once, and about 0.02% lies in the top ten. Sequencing was performed on naive CD4+ T cells from blood. These receptors were taken from a woman under 30 in good health. CDR3s include the opening cysteine and the closing phenylalanine or tryptophan. The D gene is left open where the match is weak. Where a row states a size, it is once, few, many or the class of an expanded clone; other rows omit it.

size: few; J: TRBJ2-2; V: TRBV28; D: -; CDR3: CASSLPGSFTGELFF; DNA: TGTGCCAGCAGTTTGCCGGGTAGTTTCACCGGGGAGCTGTTTTTT
size: -; J: TRBJ1-1; V: TRBV6-5; D: -; CDR3: CASSRIQEITEAFF; DNA: TGTGCCAGCAGCCGAATTCAAGAAATCACTGAAGCTTTCTTT
size: few; J: TRBJ1-3; V: TRBV28; D: -; CDR3: CASSHRTITGGGNTIYF; DNA: TGTGCCAGCAGCCACAGGACCATAACGGGAGGTGGAAACACCATATATTTT
size: few; J: TRBJ1-1; V: TRBV2; D: -; CDR3: CASSAEYRPANTEAFF; DNA: TGTGCCAGCAGTGCGGAGTACAGGCCAGCGAACACTGAAGCTTTCTTT
size: -; J: TRBJ1-2; V: TRBV7-8; D: TRBD1; CDR3: CASSLDRGPSYTF; DNA: TGTGCCAGCAGCCTCGACAGGGGGCCAAGCTACACCTTC
size: few; J: TRBJ1-1; V: TRBV5-1; D: -; CDR3: CASRITGLNTEAFF; DNA: TGCGCCAGCAGAATTACAGGGTTGAACACTGAAGCTTTCTTT
size: -; J: TRBJ2-3; V: TRBV4-2; D: -; CDR3: CASSQGRLASLSRKNTQYF; DNA: TGTGCCAGCAGCCAAGGACGGCTAGCGTCACTTTCGCGAAAGAATACGCAGTATTTT
size: few; J: TRBJ2-1; V: TRBV5-5; D: -; CDR3: CASSSWGDSDNEQFF; DNA: TGTGCCAGCAGCTCCTGGGGCGACAGCGACAATGAGCAGTTCTTC
size: -; J: TRBJ2-7; V: TRBV7-2; D: -; CDR3: CASSSAGGYEQYF; DNA: TGTGCCAGCAGCTCTGCTGGAGGATACGAGCAGTACTTC
size: -; J: TRBJ2-3; V: TRBV20-1; D: -; CDR3: CSPPIGDTQYF; DNA: TGCAGTCCGCCTATAGGTGATACGCAGTATTTT
size: few; J: TRBJ1-4; V: TRBV7-9; D: -; CDR3: CASSSQDRANEKLFF; DNA: TGTGCCAGCAGCTCACAGGACAGAGCTAATGAAAAACTGTTTTTT
size: -; J: TRBJ2-1; V: TRBV14; D: -; CDR3: CASSQESFSGGSYNEQFF; DNA: TGTGCCAGCAGCCAAGAAAGTTTCTCCGGCGGCTCCTACAATGAGCAGTTCTTC
size: -; J: TRBJ2-5; V: TRBV12-5; D: -; CDR3: CASGLKEWETQYF; DNA: TGTGCTAGTGGTTTGAAGGAATGGGAGACCCAGTACTTC
size: few; J: TRBJ2-5; V: TRBV5-4; D: TRBD2; CDR3: CASSLGGGAGGYEETQYF; DNA: TGTGCCAGCAGCTTGGGAGGCGGAGCGGGAGGTTATGAAGAGACCCAGTACTTC
size: few; J: TRBJ2-7; V: TRBV5-1; D: -; CDR3: CASSTSGRPLYF; DNA: TGCGCCAGCAGCACCTCCGGACGGCCTTTGTACTTC
size: few; J: TRBJ2-3; V: TRBV28; D: TRBD2; CDR3: CASSSLGLAGPSTDTQYF; DNA: TGTGCCAGCAGCTCTCTCGGACTAGCGGGCCCTAGCACAGATACGCAGTATTTT
size: -; J: TRBJ2-7; V: TRBV7-2; D: TRBD2; CDR3: CASSLQPGLAYEQYF; DNA: TGTGCCAGCAGCCTTCAACCGGGACTAGCGTACGAGCAGTACTTC
size: -; J: TRBJ2-1; V: TRBV2; D: TRBD2; CDR3: CASSEVAGARSEQFF; DNA: TGTGCCAGCAGTGAAGTAGCGGGAGCAAGGAGTGAGCAGTTCTTC
size: -; J: TRBJ2-5; V: TRBV5-4; D: -; CDR3: CAIGARDRETQYF; DNA: TGTGCCATAGGGGCTAGGGATAGGGAGACCCAGTACTTC
size: few; J: TRBJ2-1; V: TRBV20-1; D: -; CDR3: CSADNINEQFF; DNA: TGCAGTGCAGACAACATCAATGAGCAGTTCTTC
size: few; J: TRBJ1-5; V: TRBV29-1; D: -; CDR3: CSVAGQTNQPQHF; DNA: TGCAGCGTTGCAGGTCAAACGAATCAGCCCCAGCATTTT
size: many; J: TRBJ2-7; V: TRBV10-3; D: -; CDR3: CAISESTRSEQYF; DNA: TGTGCCATCAGTGAGTCGACTAGGAGCGAGCAGTACTTC
size: -; J: TRBJ2-7; V: TRBV11-2; D: TRBD1; CDR3: CASSQIWTGNYEQYF; DNA: TGTGCCAGCAGCCAAATTTGGACAGGGAACTACGAGCAGTACTTC
size: -; J: TRBJ1-4; V: TRBV2; D: -; CDR3: CANSDRQGEKLFF; DNA: TGTGCCAACTCCGACAGGCAAGGAGAAAAACTGTTTTTT
size: few; J: TRBJ2-5; V: TRBV5-4; D: -; CDR3: CASSLTGRNQETQYF; DNA: TGTGCCAGCAGCCTTACGGGACGGAACCAAGAGACCCAGTACTTC
size: few; J: TRBJ1-1; V: TRBV6-5; D: TRBD1; CDR3: CASRVLDRATEAFF; DNA: TGTGCCAGCAGAGTTCTTGACAGGGCCACTGAAGCTTTCTTT